This T cell receptor (beta chain) was sequenced for a study of blood T cell repertoires in COVID-19. At the level of the study: In each case, the material was cDNA or gDNA derived from T cells, B-cell-depleted T cells, or PBMCs.

CDR1 is GTSNPN and CDR2 is SVGIG in the germline V gene (reference sequence). V gave up 2 bases and J gave up 3 bases, with 16 bases separating them. CDR3 length: 15 amino acids. This clone was observed many times. As originally analysed: Amplification with reference gene primers provided the estimates of nucleated cell counts. The protocol was immunoSEQ multiplex PCR, while the TCRdb copy is restricted to in-frame clones and leaves out a portion. The DNA was the basis for D and trimming; V, J and clone size are from that table. In the table there are 250,000 to 300,000 clones, around 85% of which are singletons. Recruits, aged roughly 18 to 90 years, lived in 24 US areas. For recovered donors of Cohort 3, there were two negative PCRs, clearance, or symptom resolution.

The sample taken for sequencing was PBMCs or T cells enriched from blood (not recorded which). This TCR was recovered from a woman aged 45 to 65 who had recovered from COVID-19. The chain carries TRBV30 and TRBJ1-1; D gene ambiguous. CDR3: CAWSPLSDLDTEAFF. In DNA form, the CDR3 reads TGTGCCTGGAGTCCCCTCTCAGATTTGGACACTGAAGCTTTCTTT.